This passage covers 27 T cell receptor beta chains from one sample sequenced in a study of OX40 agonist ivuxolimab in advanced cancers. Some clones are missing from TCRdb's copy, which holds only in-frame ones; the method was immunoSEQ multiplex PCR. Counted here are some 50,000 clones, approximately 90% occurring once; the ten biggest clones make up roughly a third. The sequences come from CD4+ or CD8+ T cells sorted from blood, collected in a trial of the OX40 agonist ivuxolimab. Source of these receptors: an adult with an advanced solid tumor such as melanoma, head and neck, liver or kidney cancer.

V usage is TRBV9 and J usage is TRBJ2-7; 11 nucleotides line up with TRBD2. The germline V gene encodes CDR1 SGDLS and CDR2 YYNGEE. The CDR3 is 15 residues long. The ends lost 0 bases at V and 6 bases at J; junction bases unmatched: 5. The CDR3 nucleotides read TGTGCCAGCAGCGTAGAAGGGACTAGCGGTGGCGAGCAGTACTTC. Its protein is CASSVEGTSGGEQYF.

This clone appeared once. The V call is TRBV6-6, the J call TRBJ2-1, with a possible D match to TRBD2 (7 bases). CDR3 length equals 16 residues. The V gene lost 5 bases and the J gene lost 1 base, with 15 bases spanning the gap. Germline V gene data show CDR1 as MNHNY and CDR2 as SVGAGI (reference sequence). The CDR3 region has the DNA TGTGCCAGCAGTACCTCGGGGGGCGGGTCCTACAATGAGCAGTTCTTC. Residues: CASSTSGGGSYNEQFF.

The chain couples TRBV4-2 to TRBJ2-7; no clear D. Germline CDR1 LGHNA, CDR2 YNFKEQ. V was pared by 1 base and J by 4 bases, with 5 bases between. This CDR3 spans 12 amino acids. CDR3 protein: CASSQVAYEQYF. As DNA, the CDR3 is TGTGCCAGCAGCCAAGTGGCGTACGAGCAGTACTTC.

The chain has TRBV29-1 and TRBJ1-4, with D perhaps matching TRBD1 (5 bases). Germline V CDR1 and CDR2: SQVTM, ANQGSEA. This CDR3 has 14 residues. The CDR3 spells CRTGGTEPGEKLFF. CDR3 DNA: TGCAGGACGGGGGGGACGGAGCCGGGTGAAAAACTGTTTTTT.

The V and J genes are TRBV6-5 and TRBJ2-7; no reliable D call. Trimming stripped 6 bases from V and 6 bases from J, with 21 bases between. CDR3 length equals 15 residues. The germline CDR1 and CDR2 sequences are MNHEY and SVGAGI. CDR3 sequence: CASSPFAALRGEQYF. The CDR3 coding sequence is TGTGCCAGCAGCCCCTTTGCTGCACTAAGAGGCGAGCAGTACTTC.

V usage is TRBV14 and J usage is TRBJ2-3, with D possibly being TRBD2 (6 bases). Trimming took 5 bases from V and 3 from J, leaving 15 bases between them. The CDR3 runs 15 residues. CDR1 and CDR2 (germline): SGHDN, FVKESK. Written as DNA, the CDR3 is TGTGCCAGCAGCGACCGGAGGGTCTCGACAGATACGCAGTATTTT. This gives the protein CASSDRRVSTDTQYF.

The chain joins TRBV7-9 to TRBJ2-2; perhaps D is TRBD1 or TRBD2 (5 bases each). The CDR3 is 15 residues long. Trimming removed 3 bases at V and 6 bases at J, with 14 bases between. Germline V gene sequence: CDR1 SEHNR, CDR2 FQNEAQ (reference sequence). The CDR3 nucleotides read TGTGCCAGCAGCTTTTCGGTCCGAGGGGCCGGGGAGCTGTTTTTT. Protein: CASSFSVRGAGELFF.

CDR3 in amino acids: CSTPKVYNEQFF. CDR3 in DNA: TGCAGCACCCCTAAGGTCTACAATGAGCAGTTCTTC. The gene calls are TRBV29-1 and TRBJ2-1; D uncertain. V gave up 8 bases and J gave up 3 bases, with 11 bases separating them. This CDR3 has 12 amino acids. Germline V CDR1 and CDR2: SQVTM, ANQGSEA.

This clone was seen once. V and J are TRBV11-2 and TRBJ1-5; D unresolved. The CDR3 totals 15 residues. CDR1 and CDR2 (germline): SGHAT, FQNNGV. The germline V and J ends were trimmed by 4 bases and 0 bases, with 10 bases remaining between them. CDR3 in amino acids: CASSSSIYSNQPQHF. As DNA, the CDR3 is TGTGCCAGCAGCTCATCCATTTATAGCAATCAGCCCCAGCATTTT.

CDR3 protein: CASSLTSGGHNEQFF. Written as DNA, the CDR3 is TGTGCCAGCAGTTTAACTAGCGGGGGGCACAATGAGCAGTTCTTC. V gene TRBV27 combines with J gene TRBJ2-1, with 12 bases identical to TRBD2. The CDR3 loop spans 15 amino acids. Trimming removed 2 bases from V and 5 bases from J; junction bases left unmatched: 1. Looked up from germline, CDR1 is MNHEY and CDR2 is SMNVEV (reference sequence).

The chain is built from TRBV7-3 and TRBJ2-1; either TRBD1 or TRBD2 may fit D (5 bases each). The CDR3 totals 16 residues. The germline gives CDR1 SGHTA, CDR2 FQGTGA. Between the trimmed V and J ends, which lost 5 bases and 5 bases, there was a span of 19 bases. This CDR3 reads CASSPQIRGEHNEQFF. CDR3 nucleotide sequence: TGTGCCAGCAGCCCACAAATAAGGGGAGAGCACAATGAGCAGTTCTTC.

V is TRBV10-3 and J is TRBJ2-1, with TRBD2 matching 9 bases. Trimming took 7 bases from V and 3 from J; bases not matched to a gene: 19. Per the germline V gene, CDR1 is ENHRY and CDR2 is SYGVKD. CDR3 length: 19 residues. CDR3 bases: TGTGCCATCACCCCAGGGTTTAGCGGGAGTGGGCGGCTCTACAATGAGCAGTTCTTC. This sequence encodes CAITPGFSGSGRLYNEQFF.

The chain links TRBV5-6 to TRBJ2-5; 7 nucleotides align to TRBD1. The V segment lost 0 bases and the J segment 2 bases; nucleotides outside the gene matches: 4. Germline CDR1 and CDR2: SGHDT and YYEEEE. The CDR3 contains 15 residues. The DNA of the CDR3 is TGTGCCAGCAGCTTGGGCCCGGGACAGCAAGAGACCCAGTACTTC. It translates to CASSLGPGQQETQYF.

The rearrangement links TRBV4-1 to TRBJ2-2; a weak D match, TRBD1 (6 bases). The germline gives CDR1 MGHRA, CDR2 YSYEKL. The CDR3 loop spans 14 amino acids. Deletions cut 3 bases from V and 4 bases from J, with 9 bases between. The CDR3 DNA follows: TGCGCCAGCAGCCAGGGGGCGAGCACCGGGGAGCTGTTTTTT. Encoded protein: CASSQGASTGELFF.

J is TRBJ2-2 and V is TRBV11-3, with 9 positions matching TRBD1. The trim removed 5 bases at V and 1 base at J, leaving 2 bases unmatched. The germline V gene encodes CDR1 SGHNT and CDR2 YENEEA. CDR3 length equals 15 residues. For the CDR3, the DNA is TGTGCCAGCAGCGCGACAGGGGGGAACACCGGGGAGCTGTTTTTT. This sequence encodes CASSATGGNTGELFF.

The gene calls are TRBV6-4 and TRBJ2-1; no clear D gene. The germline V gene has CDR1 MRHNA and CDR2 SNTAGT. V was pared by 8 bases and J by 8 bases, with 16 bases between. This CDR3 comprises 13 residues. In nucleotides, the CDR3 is TGTGCCAGCGTTGGCAAGGGCCGAGATGAGCAGTTCTTC. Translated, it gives CASVGKGRDEQFF.

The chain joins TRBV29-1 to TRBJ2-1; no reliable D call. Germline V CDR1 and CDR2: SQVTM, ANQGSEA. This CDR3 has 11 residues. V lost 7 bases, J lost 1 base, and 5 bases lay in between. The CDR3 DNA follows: TGCAGCGCTCGGTCCTACAATGAGCAGTTCTTC. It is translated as CSARSYNEQFF.

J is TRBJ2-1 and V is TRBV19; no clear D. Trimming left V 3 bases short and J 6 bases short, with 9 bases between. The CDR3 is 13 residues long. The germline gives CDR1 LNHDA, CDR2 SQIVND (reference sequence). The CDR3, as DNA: TGTGCCAGTAGTATGGGCAGCACCAATGAGCAGTTCTTC. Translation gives CASSMGSTNEQFF.

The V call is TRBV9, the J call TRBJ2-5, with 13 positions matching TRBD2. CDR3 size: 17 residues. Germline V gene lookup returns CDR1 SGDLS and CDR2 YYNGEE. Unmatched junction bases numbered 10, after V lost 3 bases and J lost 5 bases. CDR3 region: CASSAPGLAGLMETQYF. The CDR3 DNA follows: TGTGCCAGCAGCGCACCGGGACTAGCGGGATTGATGGAGACCCAGTACTTC. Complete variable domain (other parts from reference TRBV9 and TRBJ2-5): DSGVTQTPKHLITATGQRVTLRCSPRSGDLSVYWYQQSLDQGLQFLIQYYNGEERAKGNILERFSAQQFPDLHSELNLSSLELGDSALYFCASSAPGLAGLMETQYFGPGTRLLVL.

Here the CDR3 DNA reads TGTGCCATCAGCGCCCGGGACAGGGACGTGTACGAGCAGTACTTC. Amino acids: CAISARDRDVYEQYF. The rearrangement links TRBV10-3 to TRBJ2-7, with 9 bases matching TRBD1. With V trimmed by 6 bases and J by 4 bases, 10 bases remained unmatched. The CDR3 spans 15 residues. Germline assignment: CDR1 ENHRY and CDR2 SYGVKD.

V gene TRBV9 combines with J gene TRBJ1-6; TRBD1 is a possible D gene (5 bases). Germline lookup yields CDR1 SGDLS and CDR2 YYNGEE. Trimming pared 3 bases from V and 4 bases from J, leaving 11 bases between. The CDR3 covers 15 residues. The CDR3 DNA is TGTGCCAGCAGCGAAGACAGCGAGTATAATTCACCCCTCCACTTT. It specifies CASSEDSEYNSPLHF. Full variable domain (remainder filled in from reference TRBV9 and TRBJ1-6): DSGVTQTPKHLITATGQRVTLRCSPRSGDLSVYWYQQSLDQGLQFLIQYYNGEERAKGNILERFSAQQFPDLHSELNLSSLELGDSALYFCASSEDSEYNSPLHFGNGTRLTVT.

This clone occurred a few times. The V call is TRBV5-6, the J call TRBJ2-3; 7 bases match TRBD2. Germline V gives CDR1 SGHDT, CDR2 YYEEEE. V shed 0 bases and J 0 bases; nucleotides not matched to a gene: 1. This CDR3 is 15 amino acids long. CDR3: CASSLGGSSTDTQYF. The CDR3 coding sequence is TGTGCCAGCAGCTTGGGCGGGAGCAGCACAGATACGCAGTATTTT.

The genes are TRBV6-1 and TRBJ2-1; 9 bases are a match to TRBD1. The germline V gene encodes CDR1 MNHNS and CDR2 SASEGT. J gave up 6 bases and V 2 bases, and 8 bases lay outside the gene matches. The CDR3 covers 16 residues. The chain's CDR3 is CASSESLGQGFNEQFF. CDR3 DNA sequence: TGTGCCAGCAGTGAATCTTTGGGACAGGGTTTCAATGAGCAGTTCTTC.

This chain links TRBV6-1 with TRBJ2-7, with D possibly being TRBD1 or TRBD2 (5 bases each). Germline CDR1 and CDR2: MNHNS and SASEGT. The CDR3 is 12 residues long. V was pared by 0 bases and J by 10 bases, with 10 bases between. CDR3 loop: CASSEAPGPQYF. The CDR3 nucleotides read TGTGCCAGCAGTGAAGCGCCGGGACCACAGTACTTC.

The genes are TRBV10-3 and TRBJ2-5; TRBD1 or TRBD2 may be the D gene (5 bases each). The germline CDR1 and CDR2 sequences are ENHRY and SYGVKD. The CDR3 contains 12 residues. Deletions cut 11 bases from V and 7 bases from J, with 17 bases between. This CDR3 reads CARGTPGMTQYF. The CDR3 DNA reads TGTGCCCGAGGGACCCCGGGGATGACCCAGTACTTC.

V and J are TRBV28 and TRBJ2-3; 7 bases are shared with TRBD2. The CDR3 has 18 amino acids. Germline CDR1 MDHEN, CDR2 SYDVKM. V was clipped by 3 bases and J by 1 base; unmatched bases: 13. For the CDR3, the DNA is TGTGCCAGCAGTTTCCGCCCACTAGCGCTGGGCGGCACAGATACGCAGTATTTT. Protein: CASSFRPLALGGTDTQYF.

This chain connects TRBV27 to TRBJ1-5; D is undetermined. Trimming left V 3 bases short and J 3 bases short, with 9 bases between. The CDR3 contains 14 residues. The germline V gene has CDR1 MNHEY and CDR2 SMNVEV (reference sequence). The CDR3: CASSFRGFNQPQHF. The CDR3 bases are TGTGCCAGCAGTTTCCGGGGATTCAATCAGCCCCAGCATTTT.